This T cell receptor (beta chain) was sequenced during a study of beta chain features in type 1 diabetes. Overall study context: No age, gender or cell yield differences were seen between patients and healthy donors. Some 110,000,000 sorted cells were examined across all samples. Broader study findings: Moderately but significantly shorter TCRB CDR3s were found in Type 1 diabetes patients in all four CD4+ subsets. Patients with type 1 diabetes showed fewer VDJ junction insertions and more deletions.

This CDR3 contains 14 residues. The germline V gene has CDR1 MNHEY and CDR2 SVGAGI. V was pared by 6 bases and J by 1 base, with 12 bases between. This clone was seen a handful of times. Its antigen is not known. The study reverse transcribed the entire isolated RNA, so it sequenced expressed TCRB transcripts. TCRdb's table, derived via immunoSEQ multiplex PCR, lists solely in-frame clones and lacks some. The sample carries 900,000 or so clones, roughly 15% recorded once. Sequencing was carried out using naive CD4+ T cells from blood. The clonotype originates from a woman aged 18-35 years in good health. This chain connects TRBV6-5 to TRBJ2-5; D is uncertain. The CDR3 is CASSPPWGQETQYF. DNA for the CDR3: TGTGCCAGCAGCCCCCCCTGGGGCCAAGAGACCCAGTACTTC.